A single sample is the source of the 19 T cell receptor beta chains below, sequenced in a study of blood T cell repertoires in COVID-19. This table comes from immunoSEQ multiplex PCR, and its TCRdb copy is limited to in-frame clones, with some not included. In the table there are 300,000 to 350,000 clones, approximately 89% of which are singletons. Sequencing was carried out using peripheral blood. These receptor sequences come from a woman aged 55 to 70 with COVID-19, enrolled during active disease.

V gene TRBV18 combines with J gene TRBJ1-2; D ambiguous. In germline, CDR1 is KGHSH, CDR2 LQKENI. The CDR3 contains 14 residues. V dropped 6 bases and J dropped 1 base, with 12 bases sitting between them. The DNA for the CDR3 is TGTGCCAGCTCCCAAAACAGCCATAACTATGGCTACACCTTC. Its translation is CASSQNSHNYGYTF.

The V and J genes are TRBV2 and TRBJ1-4; D uncertain. Germline-derived CDR1 and CDR2 are SNHLY and FYNNEI. The CDR3 spans 15 residues. V was cut by 4 bases and J by 3 bases, with 12 bases left in between. The CDR3 DNA reads as TGTGCCAGCAGTGTATCCGGGGTGGCTAATGAAAAACTGTTTTTT. The encoded protein is CASSVSGVANEKLFF.

The CDR3: CASSLKQGKYGYTF. As DNA, the CDR3 is TGTGCCAGCAGCCTTAAACAGGGGAAGTATGGCTACACCTTC. The chain joins TRBV14 to TRBJ1-2; 7 bases map to TRBD1. The CDR3 covers 14 residues. Germline lookup yields CDR1 SGHDN and CDR2 FVKESK. Losses at the gene ends were 4 bases for V and 5 bases for J; bases not matched to a gene: 7.

The chain has TRBV7-3 and TRBJ2-1; the D is unclear. Per germline, CDR1 SGHTA and CDR2 FQGTGA. This CDR3 has 11 amino acids. Trimming took off 6 bases at V and 8 bases at J, with 8 bases between the two ends. CDR3 loop: CASSVVDEQFF. The CDR3 DNA follows: TGTGCCAGCAGTGTAGTAGATGAGCAGTTCTTC.

The rearrangement uses TRBV19 and TRBJ1-5, with D maybe TRBD1 (5 bases). The V end lost 5 bases, the J end lost 9 bases, and 17 bases lay between the germline ends. The CDR3 consists of 14 residues. CDR1 LNHDA and CDR2 SQIVND come from the germline V gene (reference sequence). This CDR3 reads CASSPPGHFPPQHF. CDR3 in DNA: TGTGCCAGTAGTCCGCCCGGACATTTCCCGCCCCAGCATTTT.

The chain carries TRBV5-1 and TRBJ1-4, with D perhaps matching TRBD1 (5 bases). This CDR3 spans 15 amino acids. Trimming stripped 0 bases from V and 4 bases from J, with 10 bases between. Per germline, CDR1 SGHRS and CDR2 YFSETQ. In nucleotides, the CDR3 is TGCGCCAGCAGCTTGGAGCAGGGTCGTAATGAAAAACTGTTTTTT. As protein: CASSLEQGRNEKLFF.

This rearrangement joins TRBV21-1 to TRBJ1-5. TRBV21-1 is classified as a pseudogene. This CDR3 comprises 16 residues. CDR3 loop: CASSKEWRGSVQPQHF. The CDR3 region has the DNA TGTGCCAGCAGCAAAGAGTGGCGGGGCAGCGTACAGCCCCAGCATTTT.

The chain uses TRBV7-3 and TRBJ2-2; no clear D. CDR1 and CDR2 (germline): SGHTA, FQGTGA. Trimming shortened V by 8 bases and J by 1 base, and 11 bases separated the two germline ends. The CDR3 length is 14 residues. The CDR3 protein is CASSTLGNTGELFF. The CDR3 nucleotides are TGTGCCAGCTCTACGCTAGGGAACACCGGGGAGCTGTTTTTT.

The chain links TRBV11-3 to TRBJ2-1, with TRBD1 identical over 7 bases. CDR1 and CDR2 (germline): SGHNT, YENEEA. V was pared by 3 bases and J by 0 bases, with 2 bases of the junction left unmatched. The CDR3 contains 15 residues. In nucleotides, the CDR3 is TGTGCCAGCAGCTTGGGACAGAGCTCCTACAATGAGCAGTTCTTC. Translation: CASSLGQSSYNEQFF.

The chain combines TRBV6-1 with TRBJ2-7; D ambiguous. Germline V lookup: CDR1 MNHNS, CDR2 SASEGT. CDR3 length: 15 residues. V lost 2 bases and J lost 3, with 14 bases in between. The CDR3: CASSERHHPLYEQYF. CDR3 DNA: TGTGCCAGCAGTGAACGCCACCACCCACTCTACGAGCAGTACTTC.

The V and J genes are TRBV12-5 and TRBJ2-3; D unresolved. The CDR3 runs 13 residues. V lost 1 base, J lost 4 bases, and 6 bases lay in between. In germline, CDR1 is LGHNT, CDR2 FRNRAP. CDR3 sequence: CASGLGGSDTQYF. CDR3 coding DNA: TGTGCTAGTGGTTTGGGAGGATCAGATACGCAGTATTTT.

The rearrangement joins TRBV3-1 (or the pseudogene TRBV3-2) to TRBJ2-5, with 11 positions matching TRBD2. This CDR3 has 14 amino acids. Trimming at V came to 4 bases and at J to 4 bases, leaving 2 bases not matched to a gene. The V gene's germline CDR1 is LGHDT and CDR2 YNNKEL (reference sequence). This CDR3 reads CASSLSGGAETQYF. The CDR3 bases are TGTGCCAGCAGCCTTAGCGGGGGGGCAGAGACCCAGTACTTC.

V and J are TRBV5-6 and TRBJ1-5; D uncertain. Germline V gives CDR1 SGHDT, CDR2 YYEEEE. This CDR3 has 16 residues. Trimming removed 3 bases from V and 3 bases from J, with 16 bases in between. The CDR3 region is CASSSTGRRLNQPQHF. The CDR3 DNA reads as TGTGCCAGCAGCTCAACCGGCAGGAGGCTCAATCAGCCCCAGCATTTT.

This chain links TRBV6-5 with TRBJ1-6; no definite D call. CDR1 MNHEY and CDR2 SVGAGI come from the germline V gene. The CDR3 has 14 residues. Trimming shortened V by 6 bases and J by 11 bases, and 17 bases separated the two germline ends. The CDR3 DNA sequence: TGTGCCAGCAGAGCGGACGGCGATAGTGCACCCCTCCACTTT. Its translation is CASRADGDSAPLHF.

In the case of this clone: The DNA is omitted, as the CDR3 cannot be located on it reliably, and the CDR3 follows TCRdb's listing. J is TRBJ1-2 and V is TRBV12-3 or TRBV12-4; the D segment call TRBD1 is taken from the table without a DNA check. The CDR3 is made up of 11 amino acids, end residues included. The CDR3 sequence is CASSFGTGATF.

V and J are TRBV7-2 and TRBJ1-5, with 8 bases matching TRBD1. Germline CDR1 and CDR2: SGHTA and FQGNSA. V gave up 6 bases and J gave up 6 bases; unmatched junction bases: 7. This CDR3 spans 14 amino acids. The DNA of the CDR3 is TGTGCCAGCAGGCCCGGACAGGGTGCTCAGCCCCAGCATTTT. Translating gives CASRPGQGAQPQHF.

V usage is TRBV11-2 and J usage is TRBJ2-7; TRBD2 is a possible D gene (5 bases). With 6 bases removed from V and 6 bases from J, the gap between germline ends came to 21 bases. The CDR3 length is 15 residues. Germline V gene data show CDR1 as SGHAT and CDR2 as FQNNGV. CDR3 nucleotide sequence: TGTGCCAGCAGTTTTTTGGGTGGGTCGGGGTCCGAGCAGTACTTC. This sequence encodes CASSFLGGSGSEQYF.

The chain employs TRBV7-3 and TRBJ2-2; 8 positions match TRBD1. V shed 6 bases, J shed 6 bases, and the junction held 9 bases outside the gene matches. CDR1 SGHTA and CDR2 FQGTGA come from the germline V gene. The CDR3 length is 15 residues. The CDR3 spells CASRPDRGRAGELFF. The CDR3 coding sequence is TGTGCCAGCAGACCCGACAGGGGACGGGCCGGGGAGCTGTTTTTT.

The rearrangement links TRBV5-1 to TRBJ2-7; TRBD2 might be the D (6 bases). Germline V CDR1 and CDR2: SGHRS, YFSETQ. V lost 0 bases to trimming and J lost 6 bases, with 16 bases between them. CDR3 size: 15 residues. CDR3 DNA sequence: TGCGCCAGCAGCTTGGAAGGGACTTCCCTCTCCGAGCAGTACTTC. It is translated as CASSLEGTSLSEQYF.